This T cell receptor beta chain was sequenced during a study of human T cells and chemical hapten exposure. Study at large: From small differences in pooled library volume came most of the variation in per-sample TCR yields. Study-wide findings and caveats: Counts of TCRs above 1 in 1000 frequency stayed unchanged with DPC sensitization.

RNA extraction used unfractionated whole blood as the source of total RNA. Points on this clonotype: Its antigen remains unknown.

Library construction involved attaching unique molecular identifiers to individual cDNA molecules, which allowed quantitative, reproducible TCR counting. Study processing details: 95,638 TCRs per sample was the median, with a range of about 20,000 to 690,600. One entry per CDR3 protein results from TCRdb running MiXCR on the 5' RACE reads. The V and J calls were not made by the authors but by TCRdb's processing. This sample has under 85,000 distinct CDR3 sequences, with roughly 8% found just once. V lost 6 bases to trimming and J lost 1 base, with 9 bases between them. Germline CDR1 reads SGHRS; CDR2 reads YFSETQ. The CDR3 consists of 13 residues.

The TCR comes from a male donor in good health. The chain is built from TRBV5-1 and TRBJ2-3; unclear D gene. CDR3 residues: CASKGVGTDTQYF. DNA of the CDR3: TGCGCCAGCAAAGGCGTAGGCACAGATACGCAGTATTTT.